A single sample is the source of the 23 T cell receptor beta chains below, sequenced in a study of T cells after yellow fever vaccination. TCRdb re-called the 5' RACE reads with MiXCR, one entry per CDR3 protein. This sample has about 340,000 distinct CDR3 sequences, with around an eighth found just once. The sequencing here drew on CD4+ T cells sorted from PBMCs, taken 15 days after the yellow fever booster vaccination. The receptors stem from a man aged 18 to 29 who received the YFV17D yellow fever vaccine.

This clonotype was found a few times. The chain uses TRBV20-1 and TRBJ1-5; possibly TRBD1 for D (6 bases). Germline V gene sequence: CDR1 DFQATT, CDR2 SNEGSKA (reference sequence). The CDR3 runs to 13 residues. The V gene lost 4 bases and the J gene lost 7 bases, with 14 bases spanning the gap. CDR3 DNA sequence: TGCAGTGCTATCTCAGGGGCCGGCCAGCCCCAGCATTTT. As protein: CSAISGAGQPQHF.

This chain joins TRBV5-1 and TRBJ1-4, with a possible D match to TRBD1 (6 bases). The CDR3 totals 15 residues. V lost 0 bases, J lost 8 bases, and 14 bases lay in between. CDR1 is SGHRS and CDR2 is YFSETQ in the germline V gene. In DNA, the CDR3 is TGCGCCAGCAGCTTGGCCGGGGGGCACGCGGAAAAACTGTTTTTT. Translating gives CASSLAGGHAEKLFF.

This clonotype came up many times. The rearrangement uses TRBV18 and TRBJ1-2, with D perhaps matching TRBD1 (6 bases). Germline-derived CDR1 and CDR2 are KGHSH and LQKENI. CDR3 size: 13 residues. The V end lost 6 bases, the J end lost 6 bases, and 14 bases lay between the germline ends. The CDR3 sequence is CASSPRPGDGYTF. CDR3 bases: TGTGCCAGCTCCCCAAGGCCAGGGGATGGCTACACCTTC.

This clonotype was observed a handful of times. In DNA, the CDR3 is TGCGCCAGCAGTGTCCGCTCAAGATACAATGAGCAGTTCTTC. Translated: CASSVRSRYNEQFF. The chain employs TRBV4-1 and TRBJ2-1; D gene uncertain. Germline lookup yields CDR1 MGHRA and CDR2 YSYEKL. CDR3 length: 14 residues. Trimming left V 6 bases short and J 4 bases short, with 13 bases between.

Many counts were recorded for this clonotype. The V gene is TRBV7-9, the J gene TRBJ2-3, with TRBD2 matching 8 bases. This CDR3 has 15 amino acids. Trimming took 5 bases from V and 3 from J; bases not matched to a gene: 7. Germline V gene data show CDR1 as SEHNR and CDR2 as FQNEAQ (reference sequence). The CDR3 loop reads CASSPGGAFTDTQYF. In nucleotides, the CDR3 is TGTGCCAGCAGCCCCGGGGGGGCTTTTACAGATACGCAGTATTTT.

This clonotype was seen more than once but under ten times. The rearrangement uses TRBV19 and TRBJ1-2; D is unclear. The CDR3 length is 12 residues. Trimming removed 2 bases from V and 8 bases from J, with 9 bases in between. Looked up from germline, CDR1 is LNHDA and CDR2 is SQIVND (reference sequence). As DNA, the CDR3 is TGTGCCAGTAGTATAAGGCCATCGGGCTACACCTTC. The encoded protein is CASSIRPSGYTF.

V is TRBV7-2 and J is TRBJ1-1; no reliable D call. Germline CDR1 is SGHTA and CDR2 is FQGNSA. Trimming removed 2 bases from V and 0 bases from J, with 10 bases in between. The CDR3 spans 15 residues. The chain's CDR3 is CASSLHATVNTEAFF. CDR3 nucleotide sequence: TGTGCCAGCAGCTTACATGCCACCGTGAACACTGAAGCTTTCTTT.

At least ten counts were recorded for this clonotype. The gene calls are TRBV6-5 and TRBJ1-1; a possible D gene is TRBD1 (5 bases). This CDR3 region has 16 residues. V was trimmed by 0 bases and J by 2 bases, leaving 13 bases between them. Per germline, CDR1 MNHEY and CDR2 SVGAGI. CDR3 sequence: CASSYSFWGSNTEAFF. CDR3 coding DNA: TGTGCCAGCAGTTACTCGTTCTGGGGCTCTAACACTGAAGCTTTCTTT.

To note about this clonotype: This clone may be a read error of a much larger clone one base away. The chain uses TRBV5-1 and TRBJ2-1, with D maybe TRBD2 (5 bases). Germline-derived CDR1 and CDR2 are SGHRS and YFSETQ. The CDR3 extends over 15 amino acids. The CDR3 region has the DNA TGCGCCAGTTTACCAGCGGACCCTTCCTGCAATGAGCAGTTCTTC. Encoded protein: CASLPADPSCNEQFF.

This clonotype was seen more than once but under ten times. V is TRBV12-3 or TRBV12-4 and J is TRBJ2-2; D may be TRBD2 (5 bases). The CDR3 spans 15 residues. V was cut by 3 bases and J by 2 bases, with 10 bases left in between. The CDR3 loop reads CASSFWRVNTGELFF. DNA of the CDR3: TGTGCCAGCAGTTTTTGGCGGGTCAACACCGGGGAGCTGTTTTTT.

The chain employs TRBV20-1 and TRBJ2-3; tentative D call: TRBD1 (6 bases). In germline, CDR1 is DFQATT, CDR2 SNEGSKA (reference sequence). The CDR3 covers 14 residues. V lost 5 bases to trimming and J lost 0 bases, with 12 bases between them. The CDR3, as DNA: TGCAGTGCTCTGCAGGGGTTCAGCACAGATACGCAGTATTTT. It yields the protein CSALQGFSTDTQYF.

The chain has TRBV10-3 and TRBJ1-2; 7 bases agree with TRBD1. The CDR3 extends over 14 amino acids. The germline gives CDR1 ENHRY, CDR2 SYGVKD. Trimming removed 6 bases from V and 8 bases from J; junction bases left unmatched: 12. The CDR3 sequence: CAISPGGTLHGYTF. Here the CDR3 DNA reads TGTGCCATCAGCCCAGGGGGAACTCTTCACGGCTACACCTTC.

This clonotype has just a few counts. The chain is built from TRBV7-2 and TRBJ2-7; D unresolved. The CDR3 has 12 residues. Germline V gene sequence: CDR1 SGHTA, CDR2 FQGNSA. Trimming took off 3 bases at V and 6 bases at J, with 9 bases between the two ends. The CDR3 sequence is CASSFVAAEQYF. The CDR3 bases are TGTGCCAGCAGCTTTGTTGCAGCCGAGCAGTACTTC.

This chain joins TRBV6-5 and TRBJ2-3, with D hard to call. The germline V gene encodes CDR1 MNHEY and CDR2 SVGAGI. Trimming took 0 bases from V and 1 from J, leaving 14 bases between them. The CDR3 is made up of 17 amino acids. In DNA, the CDR3 is TGTGCCAGCAGTTACTCGAATTACGCGGCCCGCACAGATACGCAGTATTTT. Amino acids: CASSYSNYAARTDTQYF.

There are a few counts of this clonotype. J is TRBJ2-1 and V is TRBV27; D is ambiguous. Trimming removed 2 bases at V and 12 bases at J, with 8 bases between. Germline assignment: CDR1 MNHEY and CDR2 SMNVEV (reference sequence). This CDR3 comprises 11 residues. The CDR3 DNA follows: TGTGCCAGCAGTTTAGGGCCGAGGCAGTTCTTC. This encodes CASSLGPRQFF.

This clonotype was detected only a few times. The chain joins TRBV12-3 or TRBV12-4 to TRBJ1-2; D perhaps matches TRBD1 (5 bases). The CDR3 is 12 residues long. The germline V and J ends were trimmed by 6 bases and 4 bases, with 9 bases remaining between them. The CDR3 DNA follows: TGTGCCAGCAGCTGGGGGGTCTATGGCTACACCTTC. Encoded protein: CASSWGVYGYTF.

This clonotype has a count of ten or more. The chain has TRBV7-3 and TRBJ2-2, with D perhaps assigned TRBD1 or TRBD2 (6 bases each). Germline CDR1 and CDR2: SGHTA and FQGTGA. Trimming shortened V by 4 bases and J by 7 bases, and 19 bases separated the two germline ends. The CDR3 runs 16 residues. In DNA, the CDR3 is TGTGCCAGCAGCTCGATGAACAGGGAGGTTGGCGGGGAGCTGTTTTTT. Its protein product is CASSSMNREVGGELFF.

This clonotype has more than one count but fewer than ten. The chain carries TRBV7-8 and TRBJ2-1; the match to TRBD2 covers 8 bases. The CDR3 sequence is 13 residues long. The V gene's germline CDR1 is SGHVS and CDR2 FQNEAQ. The V gene end was trimmed by 6 bases and the J gene end by 7 bases; junction bases not matched to a gene: 5. The DNA for the CDR3 is TGTGCCAGCAGTTCCGGGGGGGCGAATGAGCAGTTCTTC. Protein: CASSSGGANEQFF.

The chain carries TRBV7-9 and TRBJ2-5; no clear D. Germline CDR1 SEHNR, CDR2 FQNEAQ (reference sequence). Trimming took off 5 bases at V and 1 base at J, with 14 bases between the two ends. The CDR3 consists of 15 residues. CDR3 coding DNA: TGTGCCAGCAGCCGAACTTCCGGGTCCCAAGAGACCCAGTACTTC. It specifies CASSRTSGSQETQYF. Complete variable domain (other parts from reference TRBV7-9 and TRBJ2-5): DTGVSQNPRHKITKRGQNVTFRCDPISEHNRLYWYRQTLGQGPEFLTYFQNEAQLEKSRLLSDRFSAERPKGSFSTLEIQRTEQGDSAMYLCASSRTSGSQETQYFGPGTRLLVL.

The genes are TRBV20-1 and TRBJ1-2; maybe TRBD1 (5 bases). V was shortened by 5 bases and J by 4 bases, with 11 bases between the two germline ends. The CDR3 consists of 12 residues. CDR1 is DFQATT, CDR2 SNEGSKA, per germline (reference sequence). The CDR3 region is CSAGASSYGYTF. CDR3 sequence (DNA): TGCAGTGCTGGGGCCTCCTCCTATGGCTACACCTTC.

J is TRBJ1-2 and V is TRBV20-1; D is unclear. The CDR3 is made up of 12 amino acids. V shed 5 bases and J shed 4 bases, with 11 bases lying between them. Germline V gene data show CDR1 as DFQATT and CDR2 as SNEGSKA (reference sequence). The CDR3 reads CSAPDLFYGYTF. CDR3 DNA: TGCAGTGCTCCGGACCTATTCTATGGCTACACCTTC.

The chain links TRBV27 to TRBJ2-3; 7 bases fit TRBD1. Losses at the gene ends were 3 bases for V and 3 bases for J; bases not matched to a gene: 9. The germline CDR1 and CDR2 sequences are MNHEY and SMNVEV (reference sequence). This CDR3 contains 16 residues. CDR3 sequence: CASSLRKGAGTDTQYF. The CDR3 coding sequence is TGTGCCAGCAGTTTGAGAAAGGGGGCGGGTACAGATACGCAGTATTTT.

This clonotype was picked up a small number of times. CDR3 amino acids: CSASPPYEQYV. The CDR3, as DNA: TGCAGTGCTAGCCCCCCCTACGAGCAGTACGTC. V and J are TRBV20-1 and TRBJ2-7; no clear D. The CDR3 contains 11 residues. V lost 3 bases and J 2 bases, leaving 5 bases between the germline ends. From germline, CDR1 is DFQATT and CDR2 SNEGSKA (reference sequence).